This entry describes one T cell receptor beta chain. The antigen remains unidentified. The read is 3 residues too short to cover the CDR3 end, so that end is filled in from the germline J gene. This CDR3 is built from 14 residues. The junction had 5 bases not matched to a gene; V was cut back by 8 bases and J by 2 bases. Looked up from germline, CDR1 is SNHLY and CDR2 is FYNNEI. This sample stems from a study of T cell clonality in common variable immunodeficiency. Overall study findings and caveats: Fewer deletions and N-nucleotide insertions were reportedly seen in common variable immunodeficiency TCR beta sequences. Shared TCRbeta clones were fewer between CVID subjects than controls. CVID subjects had higher TCRbeta clonality than healthy controls, most marked in about a third. Authors noted CVID clonality's cause needs subpopulation repertoire sequencing.

Profiling relied on immunoSEQ multiplex PCR, and the TCRdb table lists in-frame clones only, not all of them. This sample comprises around 16,000 clones, none seen once only. The origin of this receptor is a human donor with common variable immunodeficiency. Sequenced: peripheral blood mononuclear cells. The V and J genes are TRBV2 and TRBJ2-5; 10 bases map to TRBD2. CDR3: CASVSGRTQETQYF. CDR3 bases read: TGTGCCAGCGTTAGCGGGAGGACTCAAGAGACC.